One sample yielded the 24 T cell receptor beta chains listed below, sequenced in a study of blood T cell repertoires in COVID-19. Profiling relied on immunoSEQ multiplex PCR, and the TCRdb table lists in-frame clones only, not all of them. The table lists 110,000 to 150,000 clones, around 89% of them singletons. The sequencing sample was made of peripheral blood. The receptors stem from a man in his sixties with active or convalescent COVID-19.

This CDR3 is CASSTGNQGLNQPQHF. DNA of the CDR3: TGTGCCAGCAGCACCGGAAATCAGGGACTCAATCAGCCCCAGCATTTT. This chain links TRBV28 with TRBJ1-5; a possible D gene is TRBD1 (5 bases). CDR1 and CDR2 (germline): MDHEN, SYDVKM. V lost 6 bases and J lost 3, with 18 bases in between. This CDR3 spans 16 amino acids.

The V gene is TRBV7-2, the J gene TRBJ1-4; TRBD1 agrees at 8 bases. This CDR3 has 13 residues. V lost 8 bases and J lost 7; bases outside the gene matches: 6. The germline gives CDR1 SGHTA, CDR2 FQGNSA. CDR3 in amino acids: CASGTGGGEKLFF. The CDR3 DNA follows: TGTGCCAGCGGTACAGGGGGGGGTGAAAAACTGTTTTTT.

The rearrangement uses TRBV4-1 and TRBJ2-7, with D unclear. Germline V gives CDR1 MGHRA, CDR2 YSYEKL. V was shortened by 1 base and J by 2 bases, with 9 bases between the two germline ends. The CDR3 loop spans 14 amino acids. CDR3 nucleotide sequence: TGCGCCAGCAGCCAAGGTGGCGGAGCCTACGAGCAGTACTTC. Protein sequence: CASSQGGGAYEQYF.

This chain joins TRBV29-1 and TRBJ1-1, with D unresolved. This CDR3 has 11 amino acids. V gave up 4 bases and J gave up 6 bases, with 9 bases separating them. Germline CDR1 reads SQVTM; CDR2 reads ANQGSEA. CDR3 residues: CSVVGGAEAFF. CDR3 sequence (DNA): TGCAGCGTTGTAGGAGGAGCTGAAGCTTTCTTT. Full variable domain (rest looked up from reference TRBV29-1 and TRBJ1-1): SAVISQKPSRDICQRGTSLTIQCQVDSQVTMMFWYRQQPGQSLTLIATANQGSEATYESGFVIDKFPISRPNLTFSTLTVSNMSPEDSSIYLCSVVGGAEAFFGQGTRLTVV.

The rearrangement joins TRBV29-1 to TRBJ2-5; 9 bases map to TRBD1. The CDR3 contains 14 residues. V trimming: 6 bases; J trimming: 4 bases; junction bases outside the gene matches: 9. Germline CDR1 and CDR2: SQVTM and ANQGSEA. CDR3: CSVRDRAQIETQYF. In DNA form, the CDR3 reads TGCAGCGTGAGGGACAGGGCTCAAATAGAGACCCAGTACTTC.

The CDR3 region is CASSSSPGRSNQPQHF. The CDR3 DNA is TGTGCCAGCAGTTCGTCTCCGGGAAGAAGCAATCAGCCCCAGCATTTT. This chain joins TRBV7-2 and TRBJ1-5; no clear D. The V gene lost 6 bases and the J gene lost 1 base, with 16 bases spanning the gap. Looked up from germline, CDR1 is SGHTA and CDR2 is FQGNSA. The CDR3 totals 16 residues.

CDR3 sequence (DNA): TGCAGCGGGAGCCGGGACAGGGATGGGCAGTTCTTC. It translates to CSGSRDRDGQFF. The chain has TRBV29-1 and TRBJ2-1; 9 bases map to TRBD1. The V segment lost 7 bases and the J segment 12 bases; nucleotides outside the gene matches: 10. CDR3 length equals 12 residues. CDR1 SQVTM and CDR2 ANQGSEA come from the germline V gene.

Written as DNA, the CDR3 is TGTGCCAGCAGTCCGACAGGTAGTGGTTCACCCCTCCACTTT. As protein: CASSPTGSGSPLHF. The rearrangement uses TRBV6-6 and TRBJ1-6; TRBD1 might be the D (6 bases). CDR3 length: 14 residues. From germline, CDR1 is MNHNY and CDR2 SVGAGI (reference sequence). The V end lost 5 bases, the J end lost 9 bases, and 14 bases lay between the germline ends.

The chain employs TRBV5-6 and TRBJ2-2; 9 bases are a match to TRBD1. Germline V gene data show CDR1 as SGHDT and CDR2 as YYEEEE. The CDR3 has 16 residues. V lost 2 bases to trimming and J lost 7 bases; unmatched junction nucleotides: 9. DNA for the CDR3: TGTGCCAGCAGCTTATACGGGACAGGGCGGATCGGGGAGCTGTTTTTT. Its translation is CASSLYGTGRIGELFF.

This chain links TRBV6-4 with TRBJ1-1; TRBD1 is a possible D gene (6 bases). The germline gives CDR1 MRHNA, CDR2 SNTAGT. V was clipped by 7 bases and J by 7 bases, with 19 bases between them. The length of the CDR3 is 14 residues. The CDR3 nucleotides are TGTGCCAGCAAAAGTTACCGGGACACCGGTGAAGCTTTCTTT. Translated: CASKSYRDTGEAFF.

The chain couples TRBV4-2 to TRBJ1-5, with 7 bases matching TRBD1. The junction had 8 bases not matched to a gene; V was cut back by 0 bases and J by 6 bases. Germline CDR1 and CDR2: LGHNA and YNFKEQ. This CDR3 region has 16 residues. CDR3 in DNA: TGTGCCAGCAGCCAAGATAACAGGGGAGGAAGTCAGCCCCAGCATTTT. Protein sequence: CASSQDNRGGSQPQHF.

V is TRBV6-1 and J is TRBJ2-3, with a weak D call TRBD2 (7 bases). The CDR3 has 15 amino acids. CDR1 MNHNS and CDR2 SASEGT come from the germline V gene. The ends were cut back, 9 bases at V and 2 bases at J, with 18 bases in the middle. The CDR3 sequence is CASRGGGLDTDTQYF. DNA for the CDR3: TGTGCCAGTCGAGGCGGGGGCCTCGACACAGATACGCAGTATTTT.

CDR3 coding DNA: TGTGCCAGCAGCCAGGGACAGTTAAATTCACCCCTCCACTTT. Translation: CASSQGQLNSPLHF. The V call is TRBV6-1, the J call TRBJ1-6, with 7 bases matching TRBD1. CDR1 and CDR2 from the germline V gene are MNHNS and SASEGT. V gave up 6 bases and J gave up 7 bases; unmatched junction bases: 6. The CDR3 sequence is 14 residues long.

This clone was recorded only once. CDR3 sequence: CASSPRAGRENTEAFF. CDR3 nucleotide sequence: TGTGCCAGTAGTCCTCGGGCAGGGAGGGAGAACACTGAAGCTTTCTTT. V usage is TRBV19 and J usage is TRBJ1-1; possible D gene TRBD1, 5 bases. V lost 5 bases and J lost 1, with 17 bases in between. This CDR3 is 16 amino acids long. Germline CDR1 is LNHDA and CDR2 is SQIVND (reference sequence). The variable domain in full, completed from reference TRBV19 and TRBJ1-1, reads DGGITQSPKYLFRKEGQNVTLSCEQNLNHDAMYWYRQDPGQGLRLIYYSQIVNDFQKGDIAEGYSVSREKKESFPLTVTSAQKNPTAFYLCASSPRAGRENTEAFFGQGTRLTVV.

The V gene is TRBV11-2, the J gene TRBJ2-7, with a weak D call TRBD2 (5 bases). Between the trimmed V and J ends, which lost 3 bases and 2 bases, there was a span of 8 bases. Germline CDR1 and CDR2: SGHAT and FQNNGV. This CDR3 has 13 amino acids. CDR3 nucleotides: TGTGCCAGCAGCTTTACCGGGACCTACGAGCAGTACTTC. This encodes CASSFTGTYEQYF. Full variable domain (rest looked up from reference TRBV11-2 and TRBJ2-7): EAGVAQSPRYKIIEKRQSVAFWCNPISGHATLYWYQQILGQGPKLLIQFQNNGVVDDSQLPKDRFSAERLKGVDSTLKIQPAKLEDSAVYLCASSFTGTYEQYFGPGTRLTVT.

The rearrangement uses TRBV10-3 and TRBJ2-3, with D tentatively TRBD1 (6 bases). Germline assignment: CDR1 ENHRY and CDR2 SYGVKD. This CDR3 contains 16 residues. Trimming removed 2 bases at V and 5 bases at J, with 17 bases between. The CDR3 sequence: CAISEGTPRAVDTQYF. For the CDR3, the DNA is TGTGCCATCAGTGAGGGGACACCGAGGGCCGTAGATACGCAGTATTTT.

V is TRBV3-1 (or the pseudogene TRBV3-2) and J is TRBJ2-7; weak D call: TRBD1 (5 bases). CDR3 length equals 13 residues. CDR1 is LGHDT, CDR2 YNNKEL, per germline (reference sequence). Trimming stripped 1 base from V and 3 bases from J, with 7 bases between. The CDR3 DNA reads TGTGCCAGCAGCCAAGGGACACTCTACGAGCAGTACTTC. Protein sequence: CASSQGTLYEQYF.

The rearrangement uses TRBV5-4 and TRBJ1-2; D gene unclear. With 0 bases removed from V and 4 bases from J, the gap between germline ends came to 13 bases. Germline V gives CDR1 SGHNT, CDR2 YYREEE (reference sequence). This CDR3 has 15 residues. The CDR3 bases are TGTGCCAGCAGCTTGGATGCCAGGCTACTCTATGGCTACACCTTC. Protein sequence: CASSLDARLLYGYTF.

The CDR3 spells CASSWQGGRADTQYF. Here the CDR3 DNA reads TGTGCCAGTAGTTGGCAGGGAGGGAGGGCAGATACGCAGTATTTT. The chain is built from TRBV19 and TRBJ2-3; the match to TRBD2 covers 7 bases. This CDR3 is 15 amino acids long. From germline, CDR1 is LNHDA and CDR2 SQIVND (reference sequence). With 5 bases clipped from V and 4 bases from J, the junction kept 9 bases outside the gene matches.

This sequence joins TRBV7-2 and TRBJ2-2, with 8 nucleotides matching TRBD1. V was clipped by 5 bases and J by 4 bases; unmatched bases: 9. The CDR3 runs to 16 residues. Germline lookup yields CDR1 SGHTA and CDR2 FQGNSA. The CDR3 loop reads CASSKRTGTSTGELFF. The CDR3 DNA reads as TGTGCCAGCAGCAAAAGGACAGGGACAAGCACCGGGGAGCTGTTTTTT. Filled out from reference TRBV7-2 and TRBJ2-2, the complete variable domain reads GAGVSQSPSNKVTEKGKDVELRCDPISGHTALYWYRQSLGQGLEFLIYFQGNSAPDKSGLPSDRFSAERTGGSVSTLTIQRTQQEDSAVYLCASSKRTGTSTGELFFGEGSRLTVL.

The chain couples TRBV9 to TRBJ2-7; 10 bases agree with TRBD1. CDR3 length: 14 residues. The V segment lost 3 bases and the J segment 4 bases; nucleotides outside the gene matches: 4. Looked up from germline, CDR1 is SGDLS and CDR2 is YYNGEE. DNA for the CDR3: TGTGCCAGCAGCGCGACAGGGGGCGGATACGAGCAGTACTTC. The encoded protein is CASSATGGGYEQYF.

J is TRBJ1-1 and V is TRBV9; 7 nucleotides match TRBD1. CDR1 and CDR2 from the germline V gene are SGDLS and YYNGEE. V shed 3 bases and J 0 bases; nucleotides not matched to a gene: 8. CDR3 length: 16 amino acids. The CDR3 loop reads CASSETGVFMNTEAFF. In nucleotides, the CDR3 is TGTGCCAGCAGCGAAACAGGGGTTTTCATGAACACTGAAGCTTTCTTT.

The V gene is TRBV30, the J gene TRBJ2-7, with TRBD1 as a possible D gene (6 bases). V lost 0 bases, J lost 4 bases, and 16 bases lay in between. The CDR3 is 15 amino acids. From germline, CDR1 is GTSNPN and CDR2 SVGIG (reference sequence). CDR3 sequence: CAWSVSTGPMYEQYF. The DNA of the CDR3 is TGTGCCTGGAGTGTAAGTACAGGGCCCATGTACGAGCAGTACTTC.

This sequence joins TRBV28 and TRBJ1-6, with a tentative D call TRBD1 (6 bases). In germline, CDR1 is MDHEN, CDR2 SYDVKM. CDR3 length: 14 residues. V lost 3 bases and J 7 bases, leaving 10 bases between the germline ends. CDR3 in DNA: TGTGCCAGCAGTTTCCCAGGGGTGAATTCACCCCTCCACTTT. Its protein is CASSFPGVNSPLHF.